This TCR beta chain was recorded in a study of T cells after yellow fever vaccination. Study findings and constraints: On re-exposure, the response was weaker but peaked faster, at day 5 versus 15. Most primary-vaccination clones reappeared after the booster (about 97% CD4, about 88% CD8). Nearly all vaccine-responding clonotypes were undetectable in sorted memory subsets on day 0.

UMIs were added to TCR cDNA along with a universal primer site when it was made by 5'RACE template switching. TCRdb re-called the 5' RACE reads with MiXCR, one entry per CDR3 protein. This table holds approximately 58,000 distinct CDR3 sequences, about 5.2% found once. A word on this clonotype: The junction differs from germline at one of its ends, possibly a read error.

The source is a young man who received the YFV17D yellow fever vaccine. The specimen comprised PBMCs, either bulk or a sorted T-cell subset (CD4+, CD8+, memory, or dextramer-sorted; not recorded which), sampled on the day of the yellow fever booster vaccination.

This chain's CDR3 is CASSAGLAETLYF. CDR3 coding DNA: TGTGCCAGCAGCGCAGGACTAGCGGAGACCCTGTACTTC. The gene calls are TRBV9 and TRBJ2-5; the match to TRBD2 covers 10 bases. Per germline, CDR1 SGDLS and CDR2 YYNGEE. The CDR3 extends over 13 amino acids.